This passage covers 24 T cell receptor beta chains from one sample sequenced in a study of cytomegalovirus exposure and HLA in healthy donors. The repertoire was sequenced with immunoSEQ multiplex PCR; TCRdb's copy has only in-frame clones and lacks some. This table holds 150,000 to 200,000 clones, 75% to 85% found once. Specimen: PBMCs. These receptors all stem from a woman in her 30s in good health and CMV-seropositive.

The chain couples TRBV6-1 to TRBJ2-6; TRBD1 matches at 7 bases. Germline-derived CDR1 and CDR2 are MNHNS and SASEGT. With 8 bases clipped from V and 3 bases from J, the junction kept 7 bases outside the gene matches. There are 15 residues in the CDR3. The CDR3, as DNA: TGTGCCAGCGGGGACAGTGTTGGTGGGGCCAACGTCCTGACTTTC. This gives the protein CASGDSVGGANVLTF.

The chain couples TRBV29-1 to TRBJ2-5, with D hard to call. The CDR3 is made up of 10 amino acids. The V end was cut by 4 bases, the J end by 5 bases, with 5 bases between. Germline values: CDR1 SQVTM, CDR2 ANQGSEA. The CDR3: CSVARETQYF. In DNA form, the CDR3 reads TGCAGCGTTGCGCGGGAGACCCAGTACTTC.

The V call is TRBV5-6, the J call TRBJ2-6; D is perhaps TRBD1 (5 bases). The V gene's germline CDR1 is SGHDT and CDR2 YYEEEE. Trimming left V 4 bases short and J 2 bases short, with 13 bases between. The CDR3 sequence is 16 residues long. The CDR3 DNA sequence: TGTGCCAGCAGCCGGTTTCTCAGGGCTGGGGCCAACGTCCTGACTTTC. The encoded protein is CASSRFLRAGANVLTF.

The genes are TRBV4-2 and TRBJ2-7; possibly TRBD1 for D (6 bases). The ends were cut back, 8 bases at V and 6 bases at J, with 14 bases in the middle. The CDR3 is 12 amino acids. CDR1 LGHNA and CDR2 YNFKEQ come from the germline V gene. The CDR3 DNA reads TGTGCCAGCGCCTCAGGGGTAGGCGAGCAGTACTTC. Translated: CASASGVGEQYF.

J is TRBJ1-5 and V is TRBV28; a possible D gene is TRBD1 (6 bases). Germline lookup yields CDR1 MDHEN and CDR2 SYDVKM. V lost 7 bases, J lost 4 bases, and 14 bases lay in between. The CDR3 contains 14 residues. The CDR3 DNA reads as TGTGCCAGCAAGACCGGACAGTTTAATCAGCCCCAGCATTTT. Its translation is CASKTGQFNQPQHF.

This chain connects TRBV6-6 to TRBJ2-7; D might be TRBD1 (5 bases). The V gene lost 8 bases and the J gene lost 4 bases, with 12 bases spanning the gap. CDR1 MNHNY and CDR2 SVGAGI come from the germline V gene (reference sequence). This CDR3 has 12 residues. The CDR3 here is CASRQGNYEQYF. The CDR3 coding sequence is TGTGCCAGCCGCCAGGGAAATTACGAGCAGTACTTC.

J is TRBJ2-7 and V is TRBV14; the D is unclear. The CDR3 contains 13 residues. Trimming shortened V by 4 bases and J by 6 bases, and 13 bases separated the two germline ends. The germline V gene encodes CDR1 SGHDN and CDR2 FVKESK. The CDR3 nucleotides read TGTGCCAGCAGCCGGAGAGACCCCCCCGAGCAGTACTTC. It specifies CASSRRDPPEQYF.

This chain uses TRBV7-9 with TRBJ2-7, with 7 bases fitting TRBD1. V shed 5 bases, J shed 6 bases, and the junction held 10 bases outside the gene matches. CDR1 SEHNR and CDR2 FQNEAQ come from the germline V gene (reference sequence). This CDR3 is built from 14 residues. CDR3 in amino acids: CASSQPPGQAEQYF. DNA of the CDR3: TGTGCCAGCAGCCAACCCCCAGGACAGGCCGAGCAGTACTTC.

This clone was counted once. J is TRBJ2-7 and V is TRBV28, with TRBD2 identical over 7 bases. Germline CDR1 and CDR2: MDHEN and SYDVKM. Unmatched junction bases numbered 10, after V lost 3 bases and J lost 5 bases. The CDR3 contains 15 residues. The CDR3 region is CASSLTTSLSDEQYF. In DNA form, the CDR3 reads TGTGCCAGCAGTTTGACGACTAGCCTCTCAGACGAGCAGTACTTC.

The chain recombines TRBV30 with TRBJ2-5; no clear D. The CDR3 is made up of 12 amino acids. Germline V gene sequence: CDR1 GTSNPN, CDR2 SVGIG (reference sequence). Trimming removed 0 bases at V and 3 bases at J, with 5 bases between. The CDR3 loop is CAWSVIEETQYF. DNA for the CDR3: TGTGCCTGGAGTGTTATTGAAGAGACCCAGTACTTC. Combining the CDR3 with reference TRBV30 and TRBJ2-5 gives the whole variable domain SQTIHQWPATLVQPVGSPLSLECTVEGTSNPNLYWYRQAAGRGLQLLFYSVGIGQISSEVPQNLSASRPQDRQFILSSKKLLLSDSGFYLCAWSVIEETQYFGPGTRLLVL.

The chain links TRBV12-5 to TRBJ1-5; D perhaps matches TRBD1 (6 bases). Germline CDR1 is LGHNT and CDR2 is FRNRAP. The germline V and J ends were trimmed by 8 bases and 7 bases, with 9 bases remaining between them. The CDR3 runs 11 residues. The CDR3 loop reads CASPQGQPQHF. The CDR3 DNA reads TGTGCTAGTCCACAGGGCCAGCCCCAGCATTTT.

V usage is TRBV18 and J usage is TRBJ2-2; 10 bases are a match to TRBD2. The CDR3 spans 17 residues. Germline CDR1 is KGHSH and CDR2 is LQKENI. V gave up 4 bases and J gave up 0 bases; unmatched junction bases: 5. CDR3 protein: CASSRFTSGANTGELFF. Here the CDR3 DNA reads TGTGCCAGCTCACGTTTCACTAGCGGGGCGAACACCGGGGAGCTGTTTTTT.

V and J are TRBV6-5 and TRBJ1-5, with unresolved D. CDR1 is MNHEY, CDR2 SVGAGI, per germline. The length of the CDR3 is 13 residues. Trimming pared 4 bases from V and 2 bases from J, leaving 6 bases between. The CDR3 sequence is CASSSTGNQPQHF. The CDR3 DNA reads as TGTGCCAGCAGTTCAACAGGCAATCAGCCCCAGCATTTT.

The chain recombines TRBV7-8 with TRBJ1-2; a weak D match, TRBD1 (5 bases). Germline loops: CDR1 SGHVS, CDR2 FQNEAQ. The CDR3 has 14 amino acids. Deletions cut 5 bases from V and 3 bases from J, with 13 bases between. This CDR3 is CASSRTGTHYGYTF. The CDR3 bases are TGTGCCAGCAGCCGCACTGGGACTCACTATGGCTACACCTTC.

This clone appeared a single time. The chain employs TRBV5-1 and TRBJ2-3, with TRBD1 identical over 7 bases. The germline V gene encodes CDR1 SGHRS and CDR2 YFSETQ. The CDR3 is made up of 20 amino acids. The V segment lost 3 bases and the J segment 2 bases; nucleotides outside the gene matches: 21. CDR3 residues: CASSSRTGRSTHTSTDTQYF. The CDR3 DNA reads TGCGCCAGCAGCTCCCGGACAGGCCGATCGACACACACGTCCACAGATACGCAGTATTTT.

This rearrangement joins TRBV19 to TRBJ1-5; a weak D match, TRBD1 (5 bases). There are 15 residues in the CDR3. Trimming cost V 0 bases and J 8 bases, with 14 bases left between them. The germline gives CDR1 LNHDA, CDR2 SQIVND (reference sequence). The CDR3 DNA reads as TGTGCCAGTAGTATAGATCATGGGTGCAGGGAGCCCCAGCATTTT. This gives the protein CASSIDHGCREPQHF.

This sequence joins TRBV6-5 and TRBJ2-7, with 9 bases fitting TRBD2. CDR1 and CDR2 (germline): MNHEY, SVGAGI. With 4 bases clipped from V and 1 base from J, the junction kept 8 bases outside the gene matches. The CDR3 runs to 16 residues. The DNA of the CDR3 is TGTGCCAGCAGTTCCATGACTAGCGGAGGTTCCTACGAGCAGTACTTC. It codes for CASSSMTSGGSYEQYF.

This rearrangement joins TRBV5-1 to TRBJ1-1; perhaps TRBD1 as D (5 bases). Germline V gene sequence: CDR1 SGHRS, CDR2 YFSETQ. The CDR3 length is 13 residues. The ends were cut back, 3 bases at V and 6 bases at J, with 12 bases in the middle. CDR3 DNA sequence: TGCGCCAGCAGCTCCGGCCCGGGGGCTGAAGCTTTCTTT. It codes for CASSSGPGAEAFF.

The chain uses TRBV27 and TRBJ2-2; the D gene is possibly TRBD1 (6 bases). The CDR3 runs 16 residues. Germline loops: CDR1 MNHEY, CDR2 SMNVEV (reference sequence). V lost 0 bases and J lost 3, with 11 bases in between. The DNA of the CDR3 is TGTGCCAGCAGTTTATCCAAGACAGGCTACACCGGGGAGCTGTTTTTT. Translation: CASSLSKTGYTGELFF.

The rearrangement links TRBV29-1 to TRBJ1-1, with D perhaps matching TRBD1 (6 bases). Germline V CDR1 and CDR2: SQVTM, ANQGSEA. Trimming left V 3 bases short and J 0 bases short, with 8 bases between. The CDR3 runs 13 residues. The CDR3 DNA follows: TGCAGCGTTGAGGACAGCCTGAACACTGAAGCTTTCTTT. Its protein is CSVEDSLNTEAFF.

In nucleotides, the CDR3 is TGTGCCAGCAGCTTAACATTCCAAGAGACCCAGTACTTC. Protein product: CASSLTFQETQYF. V is TRBV11-2 and J is TRBJ2-5; unclear D gene. From germline, CDR1 is SGHAT and CDR2 FQNNGV. The CDR3 has 13 residues. V was clipped by 2 bases and J by 1 base, with 5 bases between them.

This chain uses TRBV6-6 with TRBJ2-7; D not certain. Per the germline V gene, CDR1 is MNHNY and CDR2 is SVGAGI (reference sequence). The CDR3 runs 11 residues. Trimming shortened V by 7 bases and J by 2 bases, and 6 bases separated the two germline ends. The DNA for the CDR3 is TGTGCCAGCACGTCCGCCTACGAGCAGTACTTC. This sequence encodes CASTSAYEQYF.

V usage is TRBV28 and J usage is TRBJ2-5; TRBD2 matches 13 bases. Germline-derived CDR1 and CDR2 are MDHEN and SYDVKM. J lost 2 bases, V lost 6 bases, and 6 bases had no gene match. This CDR3 region has 16 residues. Here the CDR3 reads CASSPTSGRVQETQYF. For the CDR3, the DNA is TGTGCCAGCAGCCCCACTAGCGGGAGGGTTCAAGAGACCCAGTACTTC. Combining the CDR3 with reference TRBV28 and TRBJ2-5 gives the whole variable domain DVKVTQSSRYLVKRTGEKVFLECVQDMDHENMFWYRQDPGLGLRLIYFSYDVKMKEKGDIPEGYSVSREKKERFSLILESASTNQTSMYLCASSPTSGRVQETQYFGPGTRLLVL.

The chain links TRBV5-8 to TRBJ1-1, with a tentative D call TRBD1 (6 bases). There are 17 residues in the CDR3. Trimming stripped 0 bases from V and 7 bases from J, with 22 bases between. Germline loops: CDR1 SGHTS, CDR2 YDEGEE. CDR3 sequence (DNA): TGTGCCAGCAGCTTGGTACGTCGGGACGGGGAACAGGGTGAAGCTTTCTTT. Its translation is CASSLVRRDGEQGEAFF.